Below are 11 T cell receptor beta chains sequenced from a single sample in a study of human T cells and chemical hapten exposure (dated by TCRdb to the early 2020s). To prepare the library, RACE was applied. Sequencing was carried out with a NextSeq 500. TCRdb trimmed public reads at Q25 via fastp, called clones via MiXCR and kept in-frame beta chains. All rows with the same CDR3 protein become a single entry with the most common DNA and genes. This sample is represented by some 84,000 distinct CDR3 sequences; 8.5% of them were singletons. Jointly, the top ten make up around 2.6% of the sample. This specimen's time point label, per the study, means: pre-sensitization, week 0. In light of the paper, this sample's treatment or condition label describes: therapeutic diphenylcyclopropenone sensitization with weekly scalp DPC. Sequencing used whole blood, obtained in connection with sensitization to the hapten diphenylcyclopropenone (DPC). These receptors were taken from a man aged 40-55 years with alopecia areata. Some clones in this sample may be carry-over from other donors' samples.

This clonotype was counted a few times. The rearrangement uses TRBV20-1 and TRBJ2-1; D gene ambiguous. The CDR3 spans 12 residues. Per the germline V gene, CDR1 is DFQATT and CDR2 is SNEGSKA (reference sequence). Trimming left V 2 bases short and J 1 base short, with 3 bases between. CDR3 amino acids: CSARISYNEQFF. CDR3 coding DNA: TGCAGTGCTAGAATTTCCTACAATGAGCAGTTCTTC.

This clonotype has a count of ten or more. The CDR3 loop reads CASSLPGAMNTEAFF. In DNA, the CDR3 is TGTGCCAGCAGCCTCCCGGGGGCCATGAACACTGAAGCTTTCTTT. The chain combines TRBV6-2 or TRBV6-3 with TRBJ1-1, with a tentative D call TRBD1 (6 bases). The V and J ends lost 6 bases and 0 bases respectively, with 14 bases between them. Germline values: CDR1 MNHEY, CDR2 SVGEGT. The CDR3 is made up of 15 amino acids.

Notes on this clonotype: A read error may account for a junction end that differs from germline. The rearrangement links TRBV7-9 to TRBJ2-1; D is unclear. The CDR3 covers 10 residues. The V gene's germline CDR1 is SEHNR and CDR2 FQNEAQ (reference sequence). CDR3 protein: CASSLVEIIF. CDR3 DNA: TGTGCCAGCAGCTTAGTGGAGATAATCTTC. The variable domain in full, completed from reference TRBV7-9 and TRBJ2-1, reads DTGVSQNPRHKITKRGQNVTFRCDPISEHNRLYWYRQTLGQGPEFLTYFQNEAQLEKSRLLSDRFSAERPKGSFSTLEIQRTEQGDSAMYLCASSLVEIIFGPGTRLTVL.

The genes are TRBV12-3 or TRBV12-4 and TRBJ2-4, with 14 bases identical to TRBD2. V was clipped by 0 bases and J by 6 bases; unmatched bases: 1. CDR3 length equals 16 residues. The CDR3 nucleotides read TGTGCCAGCAGTTTAGCCGGGACTAGCGGGAGAAACATTCAGTACTTC. Amino acids: CASSLAGTSGRNIQYF.

This clonotype was seen ten or more times. This chain uses TRBV24-1 with TRBJ2-5; the D gene could be TRBD1 or TRBD2 (5 bases each). This CDR3 is 13 amino acids long. CDR1 is KGHDR, CDR2 SFDVKD, per germline. The germline V and J ends were trimmed by 6 bases and 7 bases, with 14 bases remaining between them. CDR3 loop: CATSLRDAVTQYF. In nucleotides, the CDR3 is TGTGCCACCAGTCTTCGGGACGCCGTGACCCAGTACTTC.

This clonotype was seen at least ten times. V gene TRBV7-2 combines with J gene TRBJ1-1, with 7 bases matching TRBD1. V gave up 5 bases and J gave up 2 bases; unmatched junction bases: 14. In germline, CDR1 is SGHTA, CDR2 FQGNSA. CDR3 size: 17 residues. CDR3 coding DNA: TGTGCCAGCAGCAAATTTATAAGACAGGGTACCAACACTGAAGCTTTCTTT. The encoded protein is CASSKFIRQGTNTEAFF.

This clonotype has a handful of counts. The V call is TRBV4-3, the J call TRBJ1-2, with D unclear. Germline CDR1 is LGHNA and CDR2 is YSLEER. Trimming removed 2 bases at V and 4 bases at J, with 14 bases between. CDR3 length equals 15 residues. The CDR3 nucleotides read TGCGCCAGCAGCCAATCTCACGAGTTTGGCTATGGCTACACCTTC. It yields the protein CASSQSHEFGYGYTF.

This clonotype was detected many times. J is TRBJ2-7 and V is TRBV6-6; unclear D gene. The CDR3 has 11 residues. CDR1 is MNHNY, CDR2 SVGAGI, per germline (reference sequence). Trimming cost V 8 bases and J 3 bases, with 8 bases left between them. In DNA form, the CDR3 reads TGTGCCAGCGGACGAAACTACGAGCAGTACTTC. Residues: CASGRNYEQYF.

This clonotype has just a few counts. The V and J genes are TRBV7-2 and TRBJ2-4; possible D gene TRBD1, 5 bases. Germline V gives CDR1 SGHTA, CDR2 FQGNSA. CDR3 length: 16 amino acids. V lost 4 bases and J lost 0, with 13 bases in between. CDR3 amino acids: CASSSDSAKAKNIQYF. Here the CDR3 DNA reads TGTGCCAGCAGCTCCGACAGCGCGAAAGCCAAAAACATTCAGTACTTC.

This clonotype showed up just a few times. The chain recombines TRBV7-9 with TRBJ2-3; D call uncertain. Trimming pared 8 bases from V and 4 bases from J, leaving 13 bases between. In germline, CDR1 is SEHNR, CDR2 FQNEAQ (reference sequence). CDR3 length equals 13 residues. Written as DNA, the CDR3 is TGTGCCAGCGGCCCCATGGGCGCAGATACGCAGTATTTT. It yields the protein CASGPMGADTQYF.

The chain is built from TRBV5-1 and TRBJ1-1; 11 bases align to TRBD1. CDR3 length equals 19 residues. Unmatched junction bases numbered 16, after V lost 3 bases and J lost 3 bases. Germline V gene lookup returns CDR1 SGHRS and CDR2 YFSETQ. The CDR3 DNA sequence: TGCGCCAGCAGCTCGAAGACCCGGGACAGGGGGTCAAAGGACACTGAAGCTTTCTTT. Amino acids: CASSSKTRDRGSKDTEAFF.